The T cell receptor beta chain under discussion was sequenced for a study of T cell repertoires in breast cancer listed by TCRdb under 2016. Looking at the study overall: The study profiled tumors, lymph nodes and peripheral blood lymphocytes from breast cancer patients, plus peripheral blood from healthy control donors. ER+/PR+ status was present in the majority of the roughly 21 patient tumors that were analyzed for shared TCRs. Controls included nine healthy donors of an age range similar to the patients. Sequencing yielded on average around 500,000 sequences per sample and roughly 9.5 reads per input cell. Because breast cancer has a low mutational burden and common mutations are rare, the study reasoned that TCRs shared between breast cancer patients would target shared antigens. Tumors and tumor-involved lymph nodes were minced and digested with Liberase and DNase, then filtered through 70-um and 40-um filters. Blood samples were separated by Ficoll, whereas tumor-free lymph nodes were processed without any enzymatic digestion.

Sequences DFQATT (CDR1) and SNEGSKA (CDR2) are obtained from the germline V gene (reference sequence). From the cysteine through the phenylalanine, the CDR3 covers 14 amino acids. The DNA shown is the 42-base CDR3, in frame from base 1. Overall study results and their limits: Because transcript abundance and primer differences skewed clone recovery, emulsion RT-PCR was regarded as qualitative rather than quantitative. Shared TCRs were encoded by various nucleotide sequences, which suggests selection and expansion based on antigen. Shared TCRs showed TRBV7 predominance, possibly reflecting tumor recognition or mispriming bias from eight TRBV7 primers. Discarding singleton TCRs and sampling only part of each tumor may have missed genuine antitumor clones. Fewer than 20 TCR pairs were shared across seven or more patient tumors and rarely found in control blood, suggesting possible tumor specificity. About fourfold more TCRs were shared with matched tumor repertoires by tumor-involved sentinel lymph nodes than by tumor-free nodes (roughly 8% versus 2%).

The library came from emulsion pairing. A second nested PCR with blocking oligos suppressed unpaired genes, then a third nested PCR added Illumina adaptors and barcodes. Each emulsion RT-PCR master mix held roughly 4,500-260,000 T cells and included C-region, Stepout and V-region primers. The Micellula Emulsion and Purification Kit was used to make the emulsions, and Qiagen OneStep RT-PCR reagents were used for RT-PCR. Pooled libraries were sequenced with paired-end 2 x 250 reads on an Illumina MiSeq. The study's processing was this. Read pairs were joined in Galaxy and clipped at the engineered overlap into separate alpha and beta files; unclipped reads were discarded. Alpha-beta pairs were assigned with CompleteTCR, a MiTCR-based pipeline that links chains sharing read cluster identifiers using an R script. TCR sequences observed only once, about 1-3.2%, were removed as potential sequencing errors. In TCRdb, the public reads were trimmed at Q25 with fastp and aligned with MiXCR, with productive beta chains retained. CDR3 protein duplicates are merged, each entry listing the most common genes and DNA. The V and J calls here are based on TCRdb, not the publication. In this sample the table shows roughly 39,000 distinct CDR3 sequences, about 48% of which occur a single time. The top ten constitute less than 70% of the sample.

The study used an expanded emulsion RT-PCR method with primers for all TCR V genes to analyze paired alpha-beta TCRs of CD8+ T cells. Before emulsion RT-PCR, CD8+ T cells were isolated with a CD8 positive selection kit and incubated overnight in roughly 10 IU/mL IL-2. A few counts support this clonotype. This receptor's antigen is unknown. Qualities for individual bases were not recorded, and no much larger clone is one base off. The TCR originated in a pool of human donors with breast cancer or a healthy control (not recorded which). This sequence uses TRBV20-1 and TRBJ2-1, with 9 bases in between that match TRBD1. The sequenced sample consisted of CD8+ T cells. This receptor carries the CDR3 CTSSSGQGSDEQFF. The nucleotide sequence is TGCACCTCATCCTCGGGACAGGGCAGCGATGAGCAGTTCTTC.